This T cell receptor beta chain derives from a study of T cell responses to AZD1222 COVID-19 vaccine. Study observations and caveats: Reports say nearly half of spike-specific TCRs go after unmutated variant regions. At baseline, just 5 or 6 AZD1222 recipients tested seropositive. Mapped onto spike, vaccine-associated CD4 TCRs spanned it and were dominant at 160-218 and 743-854.

A remark on this clone: No antigen is known for it.

Here immunoSEQ multiplex PCR was the method, and the copy in TCRdb shows in-frame clones only, minus some. The sample lists about 110,000 clones; around 87% were seen once. Germline V gene sequence: CDR1 SGHTA, CDR2 FQGTGA. V gave up 2 bases and J gave up 8 bases, with 13 bases separating them. This CDR3 is built from 15 residues. The chain joins TRBV7-3 to TRBJ1-6; tentative D call: TRBD1 (5 bases). This TCR was sampled from an adult who received the AZD1222 COVID-19 vaccine. Sequencing used peripheral blood, obtained 28 days after the second AZD1222 dose. The CDR3 loop is CASSLGSGFYSPLHF. CDR3 DNA: TGTGCCAGCAGCTTAGGGTCAGGGTTTTATTCACCCCTCCACTTT.